Sequencing of this T cell receptor (beta chain) was carried out in a study of cytotoxic CD8 clonotypes in ibrutinib-treated CLL. Study-level background: For this cohort, patients were some 12 relapsed/refractory and some 15 treatment-naive, while roughly 17 were IGHV unmutated.

Trimming cost V 10 bases and J 4 bases, with 17 bases left between them. Germline lookup yields CDR1 SGHVS and CDR2 FQNEAQ. CDR3 length: 14 residues. For TCR beta libraries, roughly 2.2 micrograms of genomic DNA were obtained from cryopreserved PBMCs. This clone was found a few times. Its antigen is unknown. The study, taken as a whole, reports: Baseline clonality exceeded age-matched healthy donors and tracked circulating CD8+ T-cell counts.

TCRdb's copy holds only in-frame clones and misses some; the assay was immunoSEQ multiplex PCR. The table has under 75,000 clones, about three quarters seen once. This chain joins TRBV7-8 and TRBJ1-5, with D possibly TRBD1 on 6 matching bases. The TCR sequence derives from a human donor with chronic lymphocytic leukemia. This specimen was PBMCs, taken after 12 months of ibrutinib treatment. The CDR3 loop reads CATGGGQTNQPQHF. The DNA for the CDR3 is TGTGCCACAGGAGGCGGACAGACAAATCAGCCCCAGCATTTT.